A single sample gave rise to the 15 T cell receptor beta chains below, sequenced in a study of T cells in localized non-small cell lung cancer. Sequenced by immunoSEQ multiplex PCR; TCRdb stores in-frame clones only, minus some. The table has a few thousand clones, less than 30% seen once; the top ten hold about an eighth. The specimen comprised normal lung tissue next to the tumor, sampled before any cancer treatment. These receptors originate from a male donor at least 60 years old with stage II lung adenocarcinoma.

By share, this clone counts as medium-sized. The chain has TRBV9 and TRBJ2-7; D is perhaps TRBD2 (6 bases). Germline-derived CDR1 and CDR2 are SGDLS and YYNGEE. Trimming left V 7 bases short and J 0 bases short, with 14 bases between. CDR3 size: 14 residues. The CDR3 nucleotides are TGTGCCAGCGGCCTAGCGTCTTCCTCCTACGAGCAGTACTTC. Its translation is CASGLASSSYEQYF.

A few counts support this clone. This sequence joins TRBV9 and TRBJ2-6; 9 bases are shared with TRBD1. The germline V gene encodes CDR1 SGDLS and CDR2 YYNGEE. The CDR3 runs 16 residues. Trimming at V came to 4 bases and at J to 4 bases, leaving 6 bases not matched to a gene. CDR3 bases: TGTGCCAGCAGCCTGGGACAGGGAATGGGGGCCAACGTCCTGACTTTC. It encodes CASSLGQGMGANVLTF.

This chain links TRBV5-1 with TRBJ1-6; TRBD1 is a possible D gene (6 bases). The CDR3 length is 15 residues. Germline V CDR1 and CDR2: SGHRS, YFSETQ. V was shortened by 0 bases and J by 5 bases, with 9 bases between the two germline ends. The CDR3 nucleotides read TGCGCCAGCAGCTTGGGGGGGGCAGATAATTCACCCCTCCACTTT. Translating it yields CASSLGGADNSPLHF.

V is TRBV5-1 and J is TRBJ1-1, with D possibly TRBD1 on 5 matching bases. Germline lookup yields CDR1 SGHRS and CDR2 YFSETQ. The CDR3 length is 15 residues. The ends were cut back, 2 bases at V and 1 base at J, with 12 bases in the middle. CDR3 DNA sequence: TGCGCCAGCAGCTTTCAGGGAGGGGCGAACACTGAAGCTTTCTTT. Translation: CASSFQGGANTEAFF.

This rearrangement joins TRBV6-8 to TRBJ2-1, with D maybe TRBD1 (5 bases). With 4 bases removed from V and 7 bases from J, the gap between germline ends came to 14 bases. Per the germline V gene, CDR1 is MNHGY and CDR2 is SAAAGT. The CDR3 has 14 amino acids. The CDR3 bases are TGTGCCAGCAGTTCACAGGACACGCGGAATGAGCAGTTCTTC. This sequence encodes CASSSQDTRNEQFF.

This clone was found a few times. V usage is TRBV6-8 and J usage is TRBJ2-2; D is tentatively TRBD1 or TRBD2 (7 bases each). This CDR3 comprises 15 residues. The germline V gene encodes CDR1 MNHGY and CDR2 SAAAGT. V was shortened by 7 bases and J by 5 bases, with 17 bases between the two germline ends. The DNA for the CDR3 is TGTGCCAGCACGCCCGGGCAGGGGGGGACCGGGGAGCTGTTTTTT. Translated, it gives CASTPGQGGTGELFF.

This clone is categorized as medium-sized. This chain uses TRBV11-3 with TRBJ1-1; 9 bases line up with TRBD1. The V gene end was trimmed by 5 bases and the J gene end by 5 bases; junction bases not matched to a gene: 15. CDR3 length equals 17 residues. Germline V CDR1 and CDR2: SGHNT, YENEEA. CDR3 sequence reads: CASSPAVQGALGTEAFF. The CDR3 DNA reads as TGTGCCAGCAGCCCTGCTGTACAGGGGGCGTTGGGGACTGAAGCTTTCTTT.

The V call is TRBV19, the J call TRBJ2-3; the D gene is possibly TRBD2 (6 bases). The CDR3 has 17 residues. Trimming took 6 bases from V and 4 from J, leaving 23 bases between them. Per the germline V gene, CDR1 is LNHDA and CDR2 is SQIVND (reference sequence). The CDR3 DNA reads TGTGCCAGTAGACCCCCCCCTAGGGCGGGGATACCAGATACGCAGTATTTT. This translates into CASRPPPRAGIPDTQYF.

This clone was seen more than once but under ten times. CDR3: CASSIGLNSPLHF. The CDR3 DNA reads as TGTGCCAGTAGTATCGGACTAAATTCACCCCTCCACTTT. The V and J genes are TRBV19 and TRBJ1-6, with D hard to call. Trimming pared 3 bases from V and 7 bases from J, leaving 7 bases between. The CDR3 is made up of 13 amino acids. Germline CDR1 and CDR2: LNHDA and SQIVND (reference sequence).

V and J are TRBV18 and TRBJ1-1; 9 positions agree with TRBD1. There are 16 residues in the CDR3. CDR1 is KGHSH, CDR2 LQKENI, per germline. V shed 3 bases and J 2 bases; nucleotides not matched to a gene: 7. Here the CDR3 DNA reads TGTGCCAGCTCACCCTACGGACAGGGGCCCAACACTGAAGCTTTCTTT. This translates into CASSPYGQGPNTEAFF.

The rearrangement links TRBV11-3 to TRBJ1-3; no clear D. Trimming removed 5 bases from V and 4 bases from J, with 12 bases in between. The CDR3 spans 14 residues. CDR1 is SGHNT and CDR2 is YENEEA in the germline V gene. The CDR3 DNA reads as TGTGCCAGCAGCCTTACAGTGAGGGGAAACACCATATATTTT. It codes for CASSLTVRGNTIYF.

This chain uses TRBV7-6 with TRBJ2-2, with 12 bases aligning to TRBD1. With 5 bases clipped from V and 4 bases from J, the junction kept 8 bases outside the gene matches. The CDR3 runs 17 residues. Germline CDR1 SGHVS, CDR2 FNYEAQ. The CDR3 nucleotides are TGTGCCAGCAGCGCGGGGACAGGGGGCGCGGGCACCGGGGAGCTGTTTTTT. Residues: CASSAGTGGAGTGELFF.

The sample holds a few counts of this clone. This chain links TRBV9 with TRBJ2-7; D not certain. Germline CDR1 SGDLS, CDR2 YYNGEE. The CDR3 extends over 14 amino acids. V was cut by 5 bases and J by 3 bases, with 15 bases left in between. The CDR3 region has the DNA TGTGCCAGCAGTCCGGCTATGGGCGGCTACGAGCAGTACTTC. Protein product: CASSPAMGGYEQYF.

The table lists this clone with a few counts. This chain connects TRBV28 to TRBJ1-5; 9 nucleotides align to TRBD1. Germline loops: CDR1 MDHEN, CDR2 SYDVKM. After removal of 2 bases from V and 6 bases from J, the junction contained 5 bases not matched to a gene. This CDR3 spans 15 amino acids. The CDR3 loop is CASSLRGTGSQPQHF. The CDR3 DNA reads as TGTGCCAGCAGTTTAAGGGGGACAGGGAGTCAGCCCCAGCATTTT.

The chain combines TRBV30 with TRBJ1-4; 7 bases are a match to TRBD1. Germline CDR1 is GTSNPN and CDR2 is SVGIG (reference sequence). The junction had 6 bases not matched to a gene; V was cut back by 3 bases and J by 8 bases. CDR3 length: 13 residues. The CDR3: CAWRTGPREKLFF. The CDR3 DNA sequence: TGTGCCTGGAGGACAGGGCCCCGGGAAAAACTGTTTTTT. The full variable domain, completed using reference TRBV30 and TRBJ1-4, is SQTIHQWPATLVQPVGSPLSLECTVEGTSNPNLYWYRQAAGRGLQLLFYSVGIGQISSEVPQNLSASRPQDRQFILSSKKLLLSDSGFYLCAWRTGPREKLFFGSGTQLSVL.